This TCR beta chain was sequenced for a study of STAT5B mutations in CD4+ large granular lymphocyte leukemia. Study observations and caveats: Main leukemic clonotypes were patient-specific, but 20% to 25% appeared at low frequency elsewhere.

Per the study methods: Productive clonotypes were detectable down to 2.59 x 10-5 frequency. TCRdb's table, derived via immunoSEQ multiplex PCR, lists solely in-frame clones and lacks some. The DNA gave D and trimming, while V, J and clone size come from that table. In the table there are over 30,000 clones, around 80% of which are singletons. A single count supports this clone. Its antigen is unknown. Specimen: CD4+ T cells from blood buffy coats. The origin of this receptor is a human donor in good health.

As DNA, the CDR3 is TGCGCCAGCAGGATGGGACCCATGAACACCGGGGAGCTGTTTTTT. Translation gives CASRMGPMNTGELFF. The gene calls are TRBV5-1 and TRBJ2-2; D tentatively fits TRBD1 or TRBD2 (5 bases each). The length of the CDR3 is 15 residues. Germline CDR1 and CDR2: SGHRS and YFSETQ. Between the trimmed V and J ends, which lost 5 bases and 1 base, there was a span of 12 bases.